The 31 T cell receptor beta chains presented below share a single source sample, sequenced in a study of persistence of HIV-infected CD4 T cells. Anti-CD3/anti-CD28 beads served as a nonspecific positive control stimulus. CD4+ T cells upregulating both CD40 ligand and CD69 were sorted as responding cells. The libraries were made with immunoSEQ version 4 in survey mode. Here immunoSEQ multiplex PCR was the method, and the copy in TCRdb shows in-frame clones only, minus some. The profile shows about 43,000 clones, approximately 88% of them singletons. Their cognate antigens are unknown. The sample consisted of CD4+ T cells sorted from PBMCs after roughly 18-hour stimulation, taken from a patient who received antiretroviral therapy. The receptors here all came from an adult man with HIV who was CMV-seropositive.

A note on this clone: The sample has other DNA sequences that encode this CDR3 too. J is TRBJ1-2 and V is TRBV28; no reliable D call. V was cut by 6 bases and J by 0 bases, with 11 bases left in between. The CDR3 loop spans 14 amino acids. Germline V gives CDR1 MDHEN, CDR2 SYDVKM. CDR3: CASSRRGTNYGYTF. In nucleotides, the CDR3 is TGTGCCAGCAGCCGACGGGGAACTAACTATGGCTACACCTTC.

The chain recombines TRBV7-2 with TRBJ1-5, with unresolved D. The ends were cut back, 1 base at V and 7 bases at J, with 14 bases in the middle. This CDR3 is built from 15 residues. CDR1 is SGHTA and CDR2 is FQGNSA in the germline V gene. CDR3 coding DNA: TGTGCCAGCAGCTTAGTATGGGGTATGGGGCAGCCCCAGCATTTT. This sequence encodes CASSLVWGMGQPQHF.

The chain uses TRBV29-1 and TRBJ1-2, with D possibly TRBD1 on 6 matching bases. The CDR3 runs to 13 residues. The germline V gene encodes CDR1 SQVTM and CDR2 ANQGSEA. Trimming cost V 7 bases and J 4 bases, with 16 bases left between them. The CDR3 DNA reads as TGCAGCGCCGAAGGACAGAAGGGCTATGGCTACACCTTC. The encoded protein is CSAEGQKGYGYTF.

CDR3 sequence: CASSQGDRVIDTQYF. The CDR3 coding sequence is TGCGCCAGCAGCCAAGGGGACAGGGTGATAGATACGCAGTATTTT. V gene TRBV4-1 combines with J gene TRBJ2-3; TRBD1 matches 9 bases. CDR3 length equals 15 residues. Unmatched junction bases numbered 4, after V lost 1 base and J lost 5 bases. CDR1 MGHRA and CDR2 YSYEKL come from the germline V gene.

The chain recombines TRBV6-5 with TRBJ1-6; TRBD1 is a possible D gene (5 bases). With 7 bases removed from V and 7 bases from J, the gap between germline ends came to 17 bases. The CDR3 contains 15 residues. CDR1 and CDR2 (germline): MNHEY, SVGAGI. CDR3 loop: CASNLKGQENSPLHF. The DNA of the CDR3 is TGTGCCAGCAACCTCAAGGGGCAGGAGAATTCACCCCTCCACTTT.

This chain uses TRBV5-1 with TRBJ2-1, with TRBD2 matching 9 bases. The CDR3 has 20 residues. Germline lookup yields CDR1 SGHRS and CDR2 YFSETQ. V lost 4 bases, J lost 0 bases, and 17 bases stayed unmatched. As DNA, the CDR3 is TGCGCCAGCAGCCGATCCATCAGCGGGGGGAGTCTTAGCTCCTACAATGAGCAGTTCTTC. Amino acids: CASSRSISGGSLSSYNEQFF.

The CDR3 sequence is CASSPGQTNTEAFF. The CDR3 DNA is TGTGCCAGCTCACCGGGACAGACGAACACTGAAGCTTTCTTT. This sequence joins TRBV18 and TRBJ1-1, with 7 bases fitting TRBD1. V was pared by 3 bases and J by 1 base, with 2 bases of the junction left unmatched. Germline CDR1 is KGHSH and CDR2 is LQKENI. This CDR3 is 14 amino acids long.

V is TRBV28 and J is TRBJ1-4, with a possible D match to TRBD1 (5 bases). The V end was cut by 3 bases, the J end by 5 bases, with 7 bases between. The CDR3 contains 13 residues. Germline-derived CDR1 and CDR2 are MDHEN and SYDVKM. CDR3 DNA: TGTGCCAGCAGTTTGCCAGGGAATGAAAAACTGTTTTTT. Residues: CASSLPGNEKLFF.

The V gene is TRBV18, the J gene TRBJ2-3; no reliable D call. V lost 1 base to trimming and J lost 4 bases, with 6 bases between them. The CDR3 extends over 13 amino acids. Germline V gives CDR1 KGHSH, CDR2 LQKENI. CDR3 DNA sequence: TGTGCCAGCTCACCACTAGAGGCAGATACGCAGTATTTT. Protein sequence: CASSPLEADTQYF.

J is TRBJ2-7 and V is TRBV19; D is possibly TRBD2 (6 bases). The CDR3 totals 16 residues. V was cut by 1 base and J by 4 bases, with 17 bases left in between. CDR1 LNHDA and CDR2 SQIVND come from the germline V gene (reference sequence). The CDR3 sequence: CASSIAAAGRSYEQYF. The CDR3 bases are TGTGCCAGTAGTATAGCCGCTGCGGGGAGAAGTTACGAGCAGTACTTC.

The rearrangement links TRBV27 to TRBJ2-1; weak D call: TRBD2 (6 bases). The CDR3 is made up of 16 amino acids. Germline-derived CDR1 and CDR2 are MNHEY and SMNVEV (reference sequence). Trimming shortened V by 5 bases and J by 2 bases, and 16 bases separated the two germline ends. In DNA form, the CDR3 reads TGTGCCAGCAGTAAATTGGGGACTGAGACCTACAATGAGCAGTTCTTC. Encoded protein: CASSKLGTETYNEQFF.

The chain combines TRBV28 with TRBJ1-2; tentative D call: TRBD1 (5 bases). This CDR3 is built from 15 residues. CDR1 and CDR2 from the germline V gene are MDHEN and SYDVKM. V dropped 5 bases and J dropped 3 bases, with 16 bases sitting between them. CDR3 nucleotide sequence: TGTGCCAGCAGTCAGGGACGGGGGAGAGACTATGGCTACACCTTC. It is translated as CASSQGRGRDYGYTF.

For the CDR3, the DNA is TGTGCCAGCAGCAAGGGACCCCGGGGGTCTGGCTACACCTTC. Its translation is CASSKGPRGSGYTF. This chain connects TRBV7-9 to TRBJ1-2, with D perhaps TRBD1 (5 bases). The CDR3 length is 14 residues. Germline V gene lookup returns CDR1 SEHNR and CDR2 FQNEAQ (reference sequence). The V gene lost 5 bases and the J gene lost 7 bases, with 17 bases spanning the gap.

J is TRBJ2-7 and V is TRBV5-6; D uncertain. Germline CDR1 reads SGHDT; CDR2 reads YYEEEE. The CDR3 extends over 16 amino acids. With 4 bases removed from V and 1 base from J, the gap between germline ends came to 18 bases. DNA for the CDR3: TGTGCCAGCAGCCCTCTTAGCCTTCGTCGTTCCTACGAGCAGTACTTC. Its protein product is CASSPLSLRRSYEQYF.

The chain uses TRBV30 and TRBJ1-2; perhaps TRBD1 as D (5 bases). The ends were cut back, 0 bases at V and 14 bases at J, with 16 bases in the middle. The CDR3 length is 12 residues. Germline V gene sequence: CDR1 GTSNPN, CDR2 SVGIG (reference sequence). The CDR3 bases are TGTGCCTGGAGTGTAGAGGGGTTGGTATCGACCTTC. As protein: CAWSVEGLVSTF.

This clone was observed once. The chain employs TRBV3-1 (or the pseudogene TRBV3-2) and TRBJ1-6; D unclear. The V gene's germline CDR1 is LGHDT and CDR2 YNNKEL (reference sequence). The V end was cut by 4 bases, the J end by 4 bases, with 14 bases between. This CDR3 contains 16 residues. The CDR3 loop reads CASSPLGADYNSPLHF. CDR3 coding DNA: TGTGCCAGCAGCCCCCTGGGTGCAGATTATAATTCACCCCTCCACTTT.

V is TRBV3-1 (or the pseudogene TRBV3-2) and J is TRBJ2-5, with 7 positions matching TRBD1. The trim removed 1 base at V and 5 bases at J, leaving 7 bases unmatched. The CDR3 is 15 residues long. CDR1 LGHDT and CDR2 YNNKEL come from the germline V gene (reference sequence). The CDR3 DNA follows: TGTGCCAGCAGCCAAGGCAGGGGGATCAGGGAGACCCAGTACTTC. As protein: CASSQGRGIRETQYF.

The chain couples TRBV20-1 to TRBJ1-2, with a weak D call TRBD1 (6 bases). Trimming took 3 bases from V and 4 from J, leaving 12 bases between them. The CDR3 totals 13 residues. The V gene's germline CDR1 is DFQATT and CDR2 SNEGSKA (reference sequence). The CDR3: CSASSEGGYGYTF. The CDR3, as DNA: TGCAGTGCTAGTAGCGAGGGGGGCTATGGCTACACCTTC.

This chain connects TRBV28 to TRBJ1-2; no definite D call. CDR1 is MDHEN, CDR2 SYDVKM, per germline. V gave up 4 bases and J gave up 4 bases, with 13 bases separating them. The CDR3 covers 14 residues. DNA of the CDR3: TGTGCCAGCAGTTCAAACACGGATCTCTATGGCTACACCTTC. Translating it yields CASSSNTDLYGYTF.

The genes are TRBV18 and TRBJ2-2; D is possibly TRBD1 (6 bases). Trimming removed 4 bases from V and 4 bases from J, with 7 bases in between. Germline loops: CDR1 KGHSH, CDR2 LQKENI. The CDR3 extends over 13 amino acids. DNA of the CDR3: TGTGCCAGCTCACTGGACAGCACCGGGGAGCTGTTTTTT. Amino acids: CASSLDSTGELFF. The full variable domain, with the rest looked up from reference TRBV18 and TRBJ2-2, is NAGVMQNPRHLVRRRGQEARLRCSPMKGHSHVYWYRQLPEEGLKFMVYLQKENIIDESGMPKERFSAEFPKEGPSILRIQQVVRGDSAAYFCASSLDSTGELFFGEGSRLTVL.

The gene calls are TRBV29-1 and TRBJ1-1; 8 positions agree with TRBD1. The trim removed 5 bases at V and 7 bases at J, leaving 9 bases unmatched. This CDR3 contains 13 residues. Per germline, CDR1 SQVTM and CDR2 ANQGSEA. CDR3 amino acids: CSVSTGEGGEAFF. CDR3 DNA sequence: TGCAGCGTTTCGACAGGGGAAGGGGGTGAAGCTTTCTTT.

The rearrangement joins TRBV19 to TRBJ1-6, with TRBD1 matching over 7 bases. V shed 4 bases, J shed 17 bases, and the junction held 11 bases outside the gene matches. Germline-derived CDR1 and CDR2 are LNHDA and SQIVND (reference sequence). This CDR3 comprises 13 residues. The CDR3 DNA reads as TGTGCCAGTAGTACCCAGACAGGGACTATAGTCCACTTT. Protein product: CASSTQTGTIVHF.

This clone was observed a single time. The chain combines TRBV28 with TRBJ2-3, with 11 nucleotides matching TRBD2. V gave up 6 bases and J gave up 5 bases; unmatched junction bases: 7. CDR1 is MDHEN and CDR2 is SYDVKM in the germline V gene. CDR3 size: 15 residues. The CDR3 DNA follows: TGTGCCAGCAGCCTGCTAGCGGGGGGCAAAGATACGCAGTATTTT. Protein: CASSLLAGGKDTQYF.

The chain combines TRBV5-1 with TRBJ1-4; D not resolved. Germline V lookup: CDR1 SGHRS, CDR2 YFSETQ. Trimming pared 0 bases from V and 3 bases from J, leaving 6 bases between. The CDR3 sequence is 14 residues long. The CDR3 DNA is TGCGCCAGCAGCTTGGGAGGTGCTAATGAAAAACTGTTTTTT. Its protein product is CASSLGGANEKLFF.

This clone is deemed medium-sized. The CDR3 nucleotides read TGTGCCAGCAGTTACTCTTACGGGGCCGGGCAGTACTTC. Amino acids: CASSYSYGAGQYF. This chain joins TRBV6-5 and TRBJ2-7, with D possibly being TRBD1 or TRBD2 (5 bases each). Per germline, CDR1 MNHEY and CDR2 SVGAGI. The germline V and J ends were trimmed by 0 bases and 9 bases, with 12 bases remaining between them. The CDR3 extends over 13 amino acids.

This chain uses TRBV24-1 with TRBJ2-1; a weak D match, TRBD1 (6 bases). Germline V gene data show CDR1 as KGHDR and CDR2 as SFDVKD. Between the trimmed V and J ends, which lost 6 bases and 1 base, there was a span of 12 bases. The CDR3 spans 15 residues. Here the CDR3 DNA reads TGTGCCACCAGTCGACCCCAGGGGTCCTACAATGAGCAGTTCTTC. Its protein product is CATSRPQGSYNEQFF.

The chain has TRBV6-5 and TRBJ1-1; a weak D match, TRBD1 (5 bases). This CDR3 is 15 amino acids long. CDR1 and CDR2 (germline): MNHEY, SVGAGI. Trimming removed 0 bases from V and 1 base from J, with 9 bases in between. The CDR3 nucleotides are TGTGCCAGCAGTTACTCGGCAGGGCCGAACACTGAAGCTTTCTTT. Protein product: CASSYSAGPNTEAFF.

This sequence joins TRBV2 and TRBJ1-2; tentatively, D is TRBD1 (5 bases). Germline CDR1 and CDR2: SNHLY and FYNNEI. Trimming shortened V by 7 bases and J by 1 base, and 13 bases separated the two germline ends. The CDR3 runs 14 residues. This CDR3 is CASTKGRNNYGYTF. CDR3 sequence (DNA): TGTGCCAGCACAAAGGGACGGAATAACTATGGCTACACCTTC.

V is TRBV2 and J is TRBJ2-7, with D possibly matching TRBD2 (6 bases). Germline lookup yields CDR1 SNHLY and CDR2 FYNNEI. The CDR3 loop spans 15 amino acids. Trimming cost V 8 bases and J 0 bases, with 17 bases left between them. The CDR3 sequence: CASAFGGTGSYEQYF. Written as DNA, the CDR3 is TGTGCCAGCGCCTTCGGCGGGACGGGCTCCTACGAGCAGTACTTC.

V is TRBV9 and J is TRBJ2-3, with 7 bases identical to TRBD1. The J segment lost 10 bases and the V segment lost 4 bases, leaving 9 bases of the junction unmatched. Germline loops: CDR1 SGDLS, CDR2 YYNGEE. The CDR3 covers 13 residues. The CDR3 DNA is TGTGCCAGCAGCACGTACCAGGGGGATCCGCAGTATTTT. This encodes CASSTYQGDPQYF. Variable domain in full (rest from reference TRBV9 and TRBJ2-3): DSGVTQTPKHLITATGQRVTLRCSPRSGDLSVYWYQQSLDQGLQFLIQYYNGEERAKGNILERFSAQQFPDLHSELNLSSLELGDSALYFCASSTYQGDPQYFGPGTRLTVL.

In this sample, this clone turned up once. The chain is built from TRBV5-1 and TRBJ2-1; either TRBD1 or TRBD2 may supply D (5 bases each). The germline gives CDR1 SGHRS, CDR2 YFSETQ. The V gene lost 4 bases and the J gene lost 9 bases, with 17 bases spanning the gap. The length of the CDR3 is 14 residues. DNA for the CDR3: TGCGCCAGCAGCGTGGGACGACCCGTCGGTGAGCAGTTCTTC. It is translated as CASSVGRPVGEQFF.